This section outlines one T cell receptor (beta chain) sequence together with its context. Its matching antigen is unknown. The data are from a study of regulatory T cells in long-lasting Graves disease. General study points: Accuracy may have suffered from the small sample size. Persistent cases favored TRBV28, TRBJ1-2 and TRBJ2-5.

Time point reported: newly diagnosed GD, antithyroid drugs for less than 3 months. The TCR library was made from RNA extracted from PBMCs. Germline V gene sequence: CDR1 LNHDA, CDR2 SQIVND (reference sequence). J was trimmed by 7 bases and V by 6 bases; bases with no gene match: 5. The length of the CDR3 is 13 residues. Sequencing libraries for TCR beta were prepared with iRepertoire HTBI primers and Arm-PCR of CDR3 regions. Authors' methods: Looking across samples, the authors found 62 TRBV and approximately 13 TRBJ segments. TCRdb recomputed calls from the multiplex PCR reads with MiXCR, one row per CDR3 protein. The V and J calls and clone size are TCRdb's, not the authors'. The sample records about 540,000 distinct CDR3 sequences, roughly 14% being singletons. This same sample was also part of a study on T cells in Graves' hyperthyroidism and ophthalmopathy. As that report states: Blood also carried most thyroid clonotypes expanded above 0.001.

The clonotype was recovered from a man aged 30 to 39 with Graves disease. The material sequenced was peripheral blood mononuclear cells (PBMCs), taken at new diagnosis, from a patient treated with antithyroid drugs. V usage is TRBV19 and J usage is TRBJ1-5; 8 nucleotides agree with TRBD1. The CDR3 nucleotides read TGTGCCAGTAGATTGGACAGGGAACAGCCCCAGCATTTT. Its translation: CASRLDREQPQHF.